Listed here are 3 T cell receptor beta chains from one sample, sequenced in a study of CD8+CD57+ T cells in acquired aplastic anemia. Genomic DNA templated the TCR beta VDJ and CDR3 profiling. TCRdb recomputed calls from the reads with MiXCR, one row per CDR3 protein. This sample has under 250,000 distinct CDR3 sequences, with approximately 35% found just once. Sequenced input: sorted CD4+, CD8+, or CD8+CD57+ T cells (not recorded which) from PBMCs. The receptors come from a human donor in good health, serving as a control.

On this clonotype itself: A much larger clone lies one base from this, so it may be a read error. The chain is built from TRBV14 and TRBJ1-1, with D tentatively TRBD1 (5 bases). Germline V gene sequence: CDR1 SGHDN, CDR2 FVKESK. This CDR3 has 15 amino acids. The CDR3: CASSPHTTVNTEASF. CDR3 sequence (DNA): TGTGCCAGCAGCCCTCATACGACAGTGAACACTGAAGCTTCCTTT.

The chain employs TRBV20-1 and TRBJ1-5; D call uncertain. V lost 7 bases and J 5 bases, leaving 15 bases between the germline ends. Germline V gene data show CDR1 as DFQATT and CDR2 as SNEGSKA (reference sequence). This CDR3 spans 13 amino acids. The CDR3 region is CSVPSQGDQPQHF. The DNA for the CDR3 is TGCAGTGTCCCGAGCCAAGGCGATCAGCCCCAGCATTTT.

This clonotype was seen a handful of times. V is TRBV6-5 and J is TRBJ2-7, with a possible D match to TRBD2 (6 bases). Germline V gene sequence: CDR1 MNHEY, CDR2 SVGAGI. Trimming shortened V by 2 bases and J by 0 bases, and 11 bases separated the two germline ends. The CDR3 is made up of 15 amino acids. Here the CDR3 reads CASSYKERVSYEQYF. The CDR3 nucleotides are TGTGCCAGCAGTTACAAAGAGCGGGTCTCCTACGAGCAGTACTTC.